This T cell receptor beta chain was retrieved from a study of blood T cell repertoires in COVID-19 (dated by TCRdb to between 2020 and 2021). The study in broad terms: Samples covering the acute and convalescent phases of COVID-19 were provided by collaborators in the United States, Italy and Spain. The material from the prospective study consisted of cDNA or gDNA derived from T cells, B-cell-depleted T cells, or PBMCs. The dataset comprised deeply sampled blood TCRbeta repertoires from subjects exposed to, actively infected with, or recovered from COVID-19. The repertoires were released in a freely available public database meant as a resource for research on the immune response to SARS-CoV-2. The samples were drawn from two sources: the first 160 participants of the ongoing ImmuneRACE study, and 1,000 to 1,500 subjects contributed by 6 global collaborators. A de-identified subject ID, COVID-19 status, age in years and sex were almost always included in the sample metadata. Where HLA class I and class II types were available, the types were taken from metadata supplied by the sample provider, not from assay-based typing.

TCRbeta CDR3 regions were amplified from genomic DNA using the immunoSEQ Assay, a bias-controlled multiplex PCR. On the authors' methods: Within the assay, amplification of reference gene primers was used to estimate how many nucleated cells each sample contained. Sequence reads were collapsed and filtered to measure the absolute abundance of every unique TCRbeta CDR3 rearrangement. For each sample, productive Simpson clonality was calculated as the square root of Simpson's diversity index across productive rearrangements. In its TCRdb copy, this immuneACCESS table keeps in-frame sequences only and misses some clones. Where compared with another copy, unresolved V genes explain less than half of these, and the others have no known cause. V, J and clone size derive from that table, while D and trimming were established from the DNA sequence. This sample gives about 70,000 clones in total; 80% of them show up just once. The ten largest clones represent about 20% of the sample.

A second Seattle source provided samples from volunteer blood donors who had recovered from COVID-19. Each collaborating institution followed its own protocols to collect whole blood in K2EDTA tubes. For TCRbeta analysis, collaborator samples were shipped as frozen whole blood, as isolated PBMCs, or as DNA extracted from either sample type. Study-wide conclusions, independent of this receptor: Clinical and demographic metadata were provided uncurated, with the amount varying by source and participant.

This clone has more than one count but fewer than ten. There is no known antigen for this receptor. Base quality data are lacking; no much larger clone is found one base away. In the same sample, other DNA sequences code for this CDR3. Sequenced: peripheral blood. The TCR sequence derives from a man aged 65 to 79 who had recovered from COVID-19.

DNA sequence: TGTGCCAGCAGCGTAGGAGGGAGAAACACTGAAGCTTTCTTT. Its translation reads: CASSVGGRNTEAFF. The V and J segments used are TRBV9 and TRBJ1-1; the D gene cannot be named for sure. The junction shows trimming of 0 bases on V and 2 bases on J, plus 8 bases between the germline ends. Taken from cysteine to phenylalanine, the CDR3 has 14 residues. Only the CDR3 DNA is retained, 42 bases long and in frame from the first base. The germline V gene yields SGDLS for CDR1 and YYNGEE for CDR2.